This TCR beta chain was identified in a study of identical twins. Only a few counts were recorded for this clonotype. Its antigen remains unknown. The study, taken as a whole, reports: Among monozygotic twins, out-of-frame TCR alpha sharing exceeded what models predicted. Twin pairs' shared out-of-frame alpha sequences were enriched in low generation probability.

TCRdb fed the 5' RACE reads into MiXCR, producing one record per CDR3 protein. The profile shows fewer than 900,000 distinct CDR3 sequences, 18% of them singletons. These data were likewise used in another study, on T cells expressing NK-cell markers. That work adds: A few donors showed these clonotypes also leading the CD3+CD56-NKG2C+ fraction. Whether expanded NKG2C+ T cell clones were HCMV specific stayed uncertain.

This receptor was identified in a woman aged 18-29 years in good health. Sequences were obtained from PBMCs.

The CDR3 region is CASGSPGARNTGELFF. In nucleotides, the CDR3 is TGTGCCAGCGGATCCCCGGGGGCACGGAACACCGGGGAGCTGTTTTTT. The rearrangement links TRBV7-7 to TRBJ2-2; the D gene could be TRBD1 or TRBD2 (6 bases each). Germline CDR1 reads SSHAT; CDR2 reads FNYEAQ (reference sequence). The CDR3 runs 16 residues. V was trimmed by 8 bases and J by 1 base, leaving 17 bases between them. Full variable domain (remainder filled in from reference TRBV7-7 and TRBJ2-2): GAGVSQSPRYKVTKRGQDVTLRCDPISSHATLYWYQQALGQGPEFLTYFNYEAQPDKSGLPSDRFSAERPEGSISTLTIQRTEQRDSAMYRCASGSPGARNTGELFFGEGSRLTVL.